This T cell receptor beta chain was identified during a study of Tregs in tolerant kidney transplant recipients. Recipients received nonmyeloablative bone marrow transplants from related graft donors, with transient mixed chimerism. Clones were sequenced by immunoSEQ multiplex PCR, and TCRdb holds only the in-frame ones, with some missing. The sample yields 100,000 or so clones, 93% seen once. Germline V lookup: CDR1 LNHDA, CDR2 SQIVND (reference sequence). Trimming took 6 bases from V and 5 from J, leaving 16 bases between them. The CDR3 is 14 residues long. The chain uses TRBV19 and TRBJ2-5, with D perhaps matching TRBD1 (5 bases). The sequencing here drew on CD4+ T cells from blood (PBMCs), taken 12 months after the transplant. The clonotype was recovered from a human patient who received a combined kidney and bone marrow transplant. These T cells may partly come from the graft donor. Written as DNA, the CDR3 is TGTGCCAGTAGACCCCAGGGAATGCGGGAGACCCAGTACTTC. This gives the protein CASRPQGMRETQYF. The full variable domain, its missing parts supplied by reference TRBV19 and TRBJ2-5, is DGGITQSPKYLFRKEGQNVTLSCEQNLNHDAMYWYRQDPGQGLRLIYYSQIVNDFQKGDIAEGYSVSREKKESFPLTVTSAQKNPTAFYLCASRPQGMRETQYFGPGTRLLVL.